The present T cell receptor beta chain was sequenced within a study of vaccination and CD4 T cells after COVID-19. Study in general: Each post-COVID sample was drawn after diagnosis, and the median interval was around 100 days (range 35 to 161).

Study results and limitations: Convalescent patients' median share of reactive clones seen only post-vaccination was about 86%.

Per the germline V gene, CDR1 is LNHDA and CDR2 is SQIVND (reference sequence). After removal of 3 bases from V and 5 bases from J, the junction contained 12 bases not matched to a gene. This CDR3 comprises 18 residues. Oncomine TCR Beta short-read sequencing was applied to DNA from cultured CD4+ T cells. In TCRdb, the PCR reads were re-called with MiXCR into one record per CDR3 protein. The sample lists about 20,000 distinct CDR3 sequences, around two fifths seen once, with approximately 13% in the top ten. As to treatment: roughly 11-day PBMC culture with coronavirus spike peptide pools or control peptides (ViraFEST assay). ViraFEST relied on peptide pools to expand antigen-specific T cells; the TCRs were sequenced afterward. Patients returned positive PCR results between March and December 2020, earlier than US Alpha, Beta and Delta variants. About this clonotype itself: Its antigen is as yet unknown.

The sample taken for sequencing was CD4+ T cells from blood, cultured in vitro. The receptor was isolated from a human donor who had recovered from COVID-19. The chain links TRBV19 to TRBJ2-2, with TRBD2 identical over 10 bases. CDR3 DNA: TGTGCCAGTAGTATCCAGCGGGGGGGCCGTGGGACTACCGGGGAGCTGTTTTTT. Translated, it gives CASSIQRGGRGTTGELFF. Filled out from reference TRBV19 and TRBJ2-2, the complete variable domain reads DGGITQSPKYLFRKEGQNVTLSCEQNLNHDAMYWYRQDPGQGLRLIYYSQIVNDFQKGDIAEGYSVSREKKESFPLTVTSAQKNPTAFYLCASSIQRGGRGTTGELFFGEGSRLTVL.